This entry describes one TCR beta chain. Its binding antigen is unknown. No much larger clone exists at a distance of one base, and base qualities are not known. A distance of 10 bases separates the germline ends of V and J, which lose 6 bases and 1 base respectively. The CDR3 holds 13 amino acids from the cysteine to the phenylalanine. Of all the DNA, just the CDR3 is kept, 39 bases in frame from base 1. The CDR1 and CDR2 encoded by the germline V gene are SGHRS and YFSETQ. The immunoSEQ Assay, a bias-controlled multiplex PCR, was used to amplify TCRbeta CDR3 regions from genomic DNA. The paper's data handling went like this. Nucleated cell counts per sample were estimated from amplification of reference gene primers within the assay. To quantify the absolute abundance of each unique TCRbeta CDR3 rearrangement, sequence reads were collapsed and filtered. Productive Simpson clonality was computed per sample as the square root of Simpson's diversity index over productive rearrangements. The table comes from immuneACCESS by way of TCRdb, which keeps in-frame sequences with V and J called. Part of the clones is missing from these tables; in studies checked, under half for an unresolved V gene and the rest for unknown reasons. Clone size and the V and J calls come from that table; the DNA yielded D and trimming. The sample table holds under 300,000 clones, of which 88% were seen once. Less than 3% of the sample is held by the ten biggest clonotypes.

This sample stems from a study of blood T cell repertoires in COVID-19 (dated by TCRdb to 2020 to 2022). The study in broad terms: The collaborator samples originated in the United States, Italy and Spain and spanned the acute and convalescent phases of COVID-19. Samples were obtained from the ongoing ImmuneRACE study (first 160 participants) and from 1,000 to 1,500 subjects provided by 6 global collaborators. Subjects who had been exposed to COVID-19, were actively infected with it, or had recovered from it provided the deeply sampled blood TCRbeta repertoires that made up the dataset. HLA class I and class II types, where available, came from metadata supplied by the sample provider rather than from assay-based typing. The material from the prospective study consisted of cDNA or gDNA derived from T cells, B-cell-depleted T cells, or PBMCs. The repertoires were made available in a free public database intended to serve as a resource for research on the immune response to SARS-CoV-2. Nearly every sample came with metadata listing a de-identified subject ID, COVID-19 status, age in years and sex.

Results and caveats for the whole study, not just this receptor: The quantity of clinical and demographic metadata differed by source and by participant and was supplied without curation.

Enrolling through a virtual design, the prospective study's participants ranged in age from roughly 18 to 89 years and lived across approximately 25 United States geographic areas. To assign participants to cohorts, the prospective study relied on clinical history that participants themselves reported in a screening survey and a study questionnaire. Recovered participants in ImmuneRACE Cohort 3 were defined by two consecutive negative NP/OP PCR tests, clearance by a healthcare professional, or resolution of symptoms. In the prospective study, whole blood, serum and a nasopharyngeal or oropharyngeal swab were collected from each participant by mobile phlebotomists. Over a 2-month period, participants in the prospective study had the option of providing additional blood draws and questionnaires. Blood samples from the prospective study were shipped frozen or at room temperature prior to DNA extraction.

This TCR was sampled from a woman aged 45-60 years who had recovered from COVID-19. Source material: PBMCs or T cells enriched from blood (not recorded which). Recombination joined TRBV5-1 with TRBJ1-1; the D segment cannot be called with confidence. The sequenced DNA: TGCGCCAGCACCCTGGCACCGAACACTGAAGCTTTCTTT. This codes for CASTLAPNTEAFF. Outside the CDR3, residues come from the reference TRBV5-1 and TRBJ1-1 proteins, so the full variable domain is: KAGVTQTPRYLIKTRGQQVTLSCSPISGHRSVSWYQQTPGQGLQFLFEYFSETQRNKGNFPGRFSGRQFSNSRSEMNVSTLELGDSALYLCASTLAPNTEAFFGQGTRLTVV.